The T cell receptor beta chain described here comes from a study of control samples from healthy donors and cancer patients. The method was immunoSEQ multiplex PCR; TCRdb's version includes in-frame clones alone and lacks a portion of them. The data hold roughly 220,000 clones, with around 94% observed a single time. CDR3 length equals 13 residues. Per the germline V gene, CDR1 is KGHDR and CDR2 is SFDVKD. V dropped 7 bases and J dropped 0 bases, with 8 bases sitting between them. The sequenced sample consisted of blood. The chain couples TRBV24-1 to TRBJ1-1; D not certain. The clonotype originates from a man in his fifties in good health. The CDR3 spells CATRRAMNTEAFF. The DNA for the CDR3 is TGTGCCACCAGGAGAGCGATGAACACTGAAGCTTTCTTT.